A single sample gave rise to the 24 T cell receptor beta chains below, sequenced in a study of cytomegalovirus exposure and HLA in healthy donors. Both 60 Vbeta primers and 13 Jbeta primers went into the PCR. Assay used: immunoSEQ multiplex PCR; TCRdb lists only in-frame clones, some missing. Counted here are about 120,000 clones, over 70% occurring once; the ten biggest clones make up more than 8%. Sequencing was performed on PBMCs. Every receptor here comes from a female donor in good health and CMV-seropositive.

The chain links TRBV5-5 to TRBJ1-5; D uncertain. V was clipped by 4 bases and J by 4 bases, with 9 bases between them. CDR1 and CDR2 from the germline V gene are SGHKS and YYEKEE (reference sequence). This CDR3 has 13 residues. CDR3 DNA: TGTGCCAGCAGCGGTCCGGAGAATCAGCCCCAGCATTTT. This gives the protein CASSGPENQPQHF.

The chain recombines TRBV9 with TRBJ2-7; unclear D gene. V was trimmed by 3 bases and J by 0 bases, leaving 7 bases between them. This CDR3 is 13 amino acids long. The germline V gene encodes CDR1 SGDLS and CDR2 YYNGEE. CDR3 nucleotide sequence: TGTGCCAGCAGCGGTCTCTCCTCCTACGAGCAGTACTTC. Amino acids: CASSGLSSYEQYF. The full variable domain, with the rest looked up from reference TRBV9 and TRBJ2-7, is DSGVTQTPKHLITATGQRVTLRCSPRSGDLSVYWYQQSLDQGLQFLIQYYNGEERAKGNILERFSAQQFPDLHSELNLSSLELGDSALYFCASSGLSSYEQYFGPGTRLTVT.

This clone was recorded only once. The CDR3 loop reads CASSVTGGRTDTQYF. The CDR3 DNA sequence: TGTGCCAGCAGTGTTACGGGGGGGCGGACAGATACGCAGTATTTT. This chain uses TRBV7-3 with TRBJ2-3; 8 bases are shared with TRBD2. The germline V gene has CDR1 SGHTA and CDR2 FQGTGA. The CDR3 sequence is 15 residues long. With 6 bases clipped from V and 3 bases from J, the junction kept 8 bases outside the gene matches. Combining the CDR3 with reference TRBV7-3 and TRBJ2-3 gives the whole variable domain GAGVSQTPSNKVTEKGKYVELRCDPISGHTALYWYRQSLGQGPEFLIYFQGTGAADDSGLPNDRFFAVRPEGSVSTLKIQRTERGDSAVYLCASSVTGGRTDTQYFGPGTRLTVL.

This clone has more than one count but fewer than ten. The chain has TRBV5-4 and TRBJ1-1, with a tentative D call TRBD1 (5 bases). CDR1 is SGHNT, CDR2 YYREEE, per germline (reference sequence). The CDR3 totals 14 residues. Trimming left V 4 bases short and J 1 base short, with 11 bases between. The CDR3 bases are TGTGCCAGCAGCCGGGGGGTGAAGAACACTGAAGCTTTCTTT. Translating gives CASSRGVKNTEAFF.

The chain links TRBV9 to TRBJ2-3; possible D gene TRBD2, 5 bases. This CDR3 comprises 15 residues. Looked up from germline, CDR1 is SGDLS and CDR2 is YYNGEE. Trimming left V 0 bases short and J 4 bases short, with 12 bases between. CDR3 in DNA: TGTGCCAGCAGCGTAGTCGGGGTTGGCCCAGATACGCAGTATTTT. Translating gives CASSVVGVGPDTQYF.

The chain carries TRBV28 and TRBJ2-3, with D maybe TRBD2 (6 bases). CDR1 and CDR2 (germline): MDHEN, SYDVKM. V was pared by 8 bases and J by 4 bases, with 16 bases between. CDR3 length: 14 amino acids. DNA of the CDR3: TGTGCCAGCGGCCGGGAGATGAGGTCAGATACGCAGTATTTT. Protein sequence: CASGREMRSDTQYF.

This rearrangement joins TRBV2 to TRBJ1-2; the match to TRBD1 covers 10 bases. Trimming at V came to 4 bases and at J to 5 bases, leaving 4 bases not matched to a gene. Germline lookup yields CDR1 SNHLY and CDR2 FYNNEI. This CDR3 comprises 14 residues. CDR3: CASSGQGQGYGYTF. CDR3 nucleotide sequence: TGTGCCAGCAGTGGTCAGGGACAGGGGTATGGCTACACCTTC.

This rearrangement joins TRBV7-9 to TRBJ1-2; no definite D call. Trimming cost V 0 bases and J 5 bases, with 10 bases left between them. The CDR3 has 14 residues. Germline-derived CDR1 and CDR2 are SEHNR and FQNEAQ (reference sequence). The CDR3 here is CASSLAQLNYGYTF. For the CDR3, the DNA is TGTGCCAGCAGCTTAGCACAGTTGAATTATGGCTACACCTTC.

This clone was detected only a few times. V usage is TRBV2 and J usage is TRBJ1-6; TRBD1 matches at 10 bases. This CDR3 is built from 12 residues. Per germline, CDR1 SNHLY and CDR2 FYNNEI. The CDR3 DNA reads as TGTGCTACCGGGACAGGGGATTCACCCCTCCACTTT. Amino acids: CATGTGDSPLHF.

This sequence joins TRBV21-1 and TRBJ2-5; TRBD2, the table's D call, lacks a check against the DNA. TRBV21-1 represents a pseudogene. The length of the CDR3 is 15 residues. The CDR3 DNA reads as TGTGCCAGCAGCAGATCCGGGGGTTGGGTAGAGACCCAGTACTTC. It translates to CASSRSGGWVETQYF.

This clone was found once. The rearrangement joins TRBV9 to TRBJ2-1; 11 bases line up with TRBD2. Per the germline V gene, CDR1 is SGDLS and CDR2 is YYNGEE. The CDR3 extends over 14 amino acids. The junction had 3 bases not matched to a gene; V was cut back by 6 bases and J by 4 bases. The CDR3 here is CASTGTSGYNEQFF. DNA of the CDR3: TGTGCCAGCACAGGGACTAGCGGATACAATGAGCAGTTCTTC.

The rearrangement joins TRBV19 to TRBJ1-1, with D tentatively TRBD1 (6 bases). V was clipped by 5 bases and J by 5 bases, with 18 bases between them. This CDR3 has 15 residues. Germline CDR1 reads LNHDA; CDR2 reads SQIVND (reference sequence). The CDR3 sequence: CASSVYTGSWTEAFF. The CDR3 nucleotides read TGTGCCAGTAGTGTATACACAGGGAGTTGGACTGAAGCTTTCTTT.

The CDR3 here is CASSTQGLGSEAFF. DNA for the CDR3: TGTGCCAGTAGTACACAGGGTTTGGGATCTGAAGCTTTCTTT. The chain joins TRBV19 to TRBJ1-1; tentatively, D is TRBD1 (6 bases). The V gene lost 4 bases and the J gene lost 6 bases, with 15 bases spanning the gap. Germline values: CDR1 LNHDA, CDR2 SQIVND (reference sequence). The CDR3 sequence is 14 residues long. Based on the CDR3 plus reference TRBV19 and TRBJ1-1, the full variable domain is DGGITQSPKYLFRKEGQNVTLSCEQNLNHDAMYWYRQDPGQGLRLIYYSQIVNDFQKGDIAEGYSVSREKKESFPLTVTSAQKNPTAFYLCASSTQGLGSEAFFGQGTRLTVV.

This sequence joins TRBV5-4 and TRBJ2-3; D may be TRBD1 (5 bases). The CDR3 has 16 amino acids. Germline CDR1 reads SGHNT; CDR2 reads YYREEE (reference sequence). The V and J ends lost 1 base and 0 bases respectively, with 12 bases between them. CDR3 sequence (DNA): TGTGCCAGCAGCTTGATAAGGGGATCTAGCACAGATACGCAGTATTTT. Its translation is CASSLIRGSSTDTQYF.

This rearrangement joins TRBV5-4 to TRBJ1-2; no definite D call. Germline loops: CDR1 SGHNT, CDR2 YYREEE (reference sequence). V was trimmed by 1 base and J by 4 bases, leaving 14 bases between them. CDR3 length equals 15 residues. The CDR3 loop reads CASSLTPNSIYGYTF. The CDR3 DNA is TGTGCCAGCAGCTTGACCCCTAACAGTATCTATGGCTACACCTTC.

This chain connects TRBV4-1 to TRBJ2-7, with D maybe TRBD2 (7 bases). Germline V lookup: CDR1 MGHRA, CDR2 YSYEKL. The ends were cut back, 1 base at V and 5 bases at J, with 21 bases in the middle. The length of the CDR3 is 17 residues. CDR3 region: CASSQAHLVGGPHEQYF. CDR3 sequence (DNA): TGCGCCAGCAGCCAAGCTCACCTGGTCGGGGGGCCTCACGAGCAGTACTTC.

V is TRBV7-2 and J is TRBJ1-2, with 7 nucleotides matching TRBD1. This CDR3 contains 15 residues. CDR1 is SGHTA, CDR2 FQGNSA, per germline. J lost 7 bases, V lost 4 bases, and 12 bases had no gene match. The CDR3 DNA sequence: TGTGCCAGCAGCTCCCAGTTCATGTCAGGGGGTGGCTACACCTTC. Its protein is CASSSQFMSGGGYTF. The full variable domain, completed using reference TRBV7-2 and TRBJ1-2, is GAGVSQSPSNKVTEKGKDVELRCDPISGHTALYWYRQSLGQGLEFLIYFQGNSAPDKSGLPSDRFSAERTGGSVSTLTIQRTQQEDSAVYLCASSSQFMSGGGYTFGSGTRLTVV.

The chain recombines TRBV27 with TRBJ1-3; D gene unclear. CDR3 size: 14 residues. Germline values: CDR1 MNHEY, CDR2 SMNVEV (reference sequence). The ends were cut back, 4 bases at V and 2 bases at J, with 9 bases in the middle. CDR3: CASSYAGAGNTIYF. The DNA for the CDR3 is TGTGCCAGCAGTTATGCGGGAGCTGGAAACACCATATATTTT.

This chain joins TRBV7-9 and TRBJ1-1; 7 bases are a match to TRBD1. The CDR3 length is 18 residues. The V segment lost 4 bases and the J segment 4 bases; nucleotides outside the gene matches: 18. Looked up from germline, CDR1 is SEHNR and CDR2 is FQNEAQ (reference sequence). The CDR3, as DNA: TGTGCCAGCAGCTCCTTCCCTTTAAAGACAGGGCCTTCCACTGAAGCTTTCTTT. It translates to CASSSFPLKTGPSTEAFF.

The chain links TRBV28 to TRBJ1-2; D might be TRBD1 (6 bases). CDR1 and CDR2 (germline): MDHEN, SYDVKM. This CDR3 is built from 16 residues. V lost 8 bases, J lost 3 bases, and 22 bases lay in between. The CDR3 region has the DNA TGTGCCAGCTCCGGGACCGGGAGGGGGGCACACTATGGCTACACCTTC. This translates into CASSGTGRGAHYGYTF.

The CDR3 protein is CASRQTGSEQYF. Written as DNA, the CDR3 is TGTGCCAGCAGGCAGACAGGGAGCGAGCAGTACTTC. The chain carries TRBV2 and TRBJ2-7, with 7 bases lining up with TRBD1. Trimming took 6 bases from V and 6 from J; bases not matched to a gene: 5. This CDR3 contains 12 residues. The V gene's germline CDR1 is SNHLY and CDR2 FYNNEI.

The genes are TRBV6-5 and TRBJ1-3; no clear D gene. Deletions cut 0 bases from V and 10 bases from J, with 13 bases between. The CDR3 is 14 residues long. Germline values: CDR1 MNHEY, CDR2 SVGAGI. The DNA of the CDR3 is TGTGCCAGCAGTTACTCGAGGGAAAGTCGAACCATATATTTT. It specifies CASSYSRESRTIYF.

This rearrangement joins TRBV7-9 to TRBJ1-1; no clear D. Trimming pared 2 bases from V and 4 bases from J, leaving 8 bases between. Per germline, CDR1 SEHNR and CDR2 FQNEAQ (reference sequence). This CDR3 region has 13 residues. The CDR3 loop is CASSLSGITEAFF. DNA for the CDR3: TGTGCCAGCAGCTTATCGGGGATCACTGAAGCTTTCTTT. Full variable domain (rest looked up from reference TRBV7-9 and TRBJ1-1): DTGVSQNPRHKITKRGQNVTFRCDPISEHNRLYWYRQTLGQGPEFLTYFQNEAQLEKSRLLSDRFSAERPKGSFSTLEIQRTEQGDSAMYLCASSLSGITEAFFGQGTRLTVV.

This chain connects TRBV19 to TRBJ1-5; 9 bases agree with TRBD1. CDR1 LNHDA and CDR2 SQIVND come from the germline V gene (reference sequence). The CDR3 contains 14 residues. V gave up 4 bases and J gave up 2 bases; unmatched junction bases: 0. CDR3 residues: CASSRQGGNQPQHF. Written as DNA, the CDR3 is TGTGCCAGTAGTAGACAGGGGGGCAATCAGCCCCAGCATTTT.